Shown below are 27 T cell receptor beta chains from a single sample sequenced in a study of regulatory T cells in long-lasting Graves disease. Time point specified: newly diagnosed GD, antithyroid drugs for less than 3 months. From RNA extracted from PBMCs, the TCR library was made. To make TCR beta libraries, researchers used iRepertoire HTBI primers and Arm-PCR of CDR3 regions. In TCRdb, the multiplex PCR reads were re-called with MiXCR into one record per CDR3 protein. Counted here are hundreds of thousands of distinct CDR3 sequences, 12% occurring once; the ten biggest clones make up more than 8%. The sample was also linked to a second study, of T cells in Graves' hyperthyroidism and ophthalmopathy.

Sequencing used peripheral blood mononuclear cells (PBMCs), obtained at new diagnosis, from a patient treated with antithyroid drugs. Receptors originate from a woman in her 30s with Graves disease.

This clonotype was found many times. The V gene is TRBV7-9, the J gene TRBJ1-1; D not certain. Trimming took off 3 bases at V and 8 bases at J, with 10 bases between the two ends. The CDR3 covers 12 residues. Germline lookup yields CDR1 SEHNR and CDR2 FQNEAQ (reference sequence). CDR3 coding DNA: TGTGCCAGCAGCTTTAGAGATACGGAAGCTTTCTTT. This encodes CASSFRDTEAFF.

The rearrangement joins TRBV7-2 to TRBJ1-5; possible D gene TRBD1, 5 bases. The CDR3 is made up of 15 amino acids. Trimming removed 3 bases at V and 2 bases at J, with 11 bases between. Germline V CDR1 and CDR2: SGHTA, FQGNSA. In DNA form, the CDR3 reads TGTGCCAGCAGCTTCGGGGCCCTGGGCAATCAGCCCCAGCATTTT. It is translated as CASSFGALGNQPQHF.

This clonotype was recorded many times. The chain joins TRBV30 to TRBJ1-1; D might be TRBD1 (6 bases). CDR1 is GTSNPN and CDR2 is SVGIG in the germline V gene (reference sequence). The V and J ends lost 0 bases and 1 base respectively, with 21 bases between them. The CDR3 runs 18 residues. CDR3 amino acids: CAWSVLGRGRVGNTEAFF. The CDR3 nucleotides are TGTGCCTGGAGTGTACTGGGCAGGGGCCGAGTGGGGAACACTGAAGCTTTCTTT. Complete variable domain (other parts from reference TRBV30 and TRBJ1-1): SQTIHQWPATLVQPVGSPLSLECTVEGTSNPNLYWYRQAAGRGLQLLFYSVGIGQISSEVPQNLSASRPQDRQFILSSKKLLLSDSGFYLCAWSVLGRGRVGNTEAFFGQGTRLTVV.

V usage is TRBV6-6 and J usage is TRBJ2-7; the D is unclear. The CDR3 is 15 residues long. V was pared by 0 bases and J by 0 bases, with 9 bases between. Germline CDR1 and CDR2: MNHNY and SVGAGI (reference sequence). The chain's CDR3 is CASSYSSVSSYEQYF. In DNA form, the CDR3 reads TGTGCCAGCAGTTACTCGTCCGTGAGCTCCTACGAGCAGTACTTC.

This clonotype was found many times. DNA for the CDR3: TGTGCCAGCAGTGAAGCGCGAATTAGCAATCAGCCCCAGCATTTT. The encoded protein is CASSEARISNQPQHF. The chain employs TRBV2 and TRBJ1-5; D remains ambiguous. Per the germline V gene, CDR1 is SNHLY and CDR2 is FYNNEI. The ends were cut back, 0 bases at V and 0 bases at J, with 6 bases in the middle. CDR3 length: 15 residues.

This clonotype has at least ten counts. The chain couples TRBV12-3 or TRBV12-4 to TRBJ1-2; 7 positions agree with TRBD1. The junction had 7 bases not matched to a gene; V was cut back by 4 bases and J by 2 bases. This CDR3 has 15 residues. CDR3 sequence reads: CASSSTGTANYGYTF. The CDR3 DNA follows: TGTGCCAGCAGTTCCACCGGGACAGCGAACTATGGCTACACCTTC.

This clonotype appeared many times. The V and J genes are TRBV12-3 or TRBV12-4 and TRBJ1-5, with a possible D match to TRBD1 (6 bases). The CDR3 covers 14 residues. V was cut by 5 bases and J by 6 bases, with 14 bases left in between. CDR3 amino acids: CASSTGGLSQPQHF. CDR3 coding DNA: TGTGCCAGCAGTACCGGGGGCTTAAGTCAGCCCCAGCATTTT.

Many counts were recorded for this clonotype. This chain joins TRBV29-1 and TRBJ1-1; 9 nucleotides line up with TRBD1. J was trimmed by 1 base and V by 7 bases; bases with no gene match: 7. Looked up from germline, CDR1 is SQVTM and CDR2 is ANQGSEA. The CDR3 extends over 14 amino acids. CDR3 amino acids: CSGVGTGWNTEAFF. CDR3 nucleotide sequence: TGCAGCGGGGTTGGGACAGGGTGGAACACTGAAGCTTTCTTT.

This clonotype was observed many times. The rearrangement joins TRBV11-2 to TRBJ2-3; 9 bases are a match to TRBD1. The CDR3 totals 16 residues. Unmatched junction bases numbered 12, after V lost 6 bases and J lost 5 bases. The germline V gene has CDR1 SGHAT and CDR2 FQNNGV. For the CDR3, the DNA is TGTGCCAGCAGTTATACCGGGACAGGGAGTAGAGATACGCAGTATTTT. Translating gives CASSYTGTGSRDTQYF.

This clonotype was seen repeatedly, ten times or more. The chain uses TRBV19 and TRBJ1-2; 9 positions agree with TRBD1. The ends lost 7 bases at V and 4 bases at J; junction bases unmatched: 10. Germline V gives CDR1 LNHDA, CDR2 SQIVND (reference sequence). The length of the CDR3 is 15 residues. CDR3 in DNA: TGTGCCAGTAATAAACATGGACAGGGGAGCTATGGCTACACCTTC. It translates to CASNKHGQGSYGYTF.

This clonotype was found a few times. CDR3 protein: CASSYTSHNEQYF. CDR3 sequence (DNA): TGTGCCAGCAGTTACACCTCCCACAATGAGCAGTACTTC. This sequence joins TRBV6-5 and TRBJ2-7; D not certain. Trimming took off 2 bases at V and 7 bases at J, with 12 bases between the two ends. CDR1 and CDR2 from the germline V gene are MNHEY and SVGAGI. CDR3 length: 13 residues.

This clonotype came up a few times. The gene calls are TRBV12-3 or TRBV12-4 and TRBJ2-7; D remains ambiguous. The CDR3 contains 14 residues. Trimming shortened V by 2 bases and J by 2 bases, and 10 bases separated the two germline ends. The CDR3 loop reads CASSLIADAYEQYF. The CDR3 DNA reads TGTGCCAGCAGTTTAATCGCAGACGCCTACGAGCAGTACTTC.

Ten or more counts support this clonotype. The rearrangement links TRBV28 to TRBJ2-7; D could derive from TRBD1 or TRBD2 (5 bases each). The V gene's germline CDR1 is MDHEN and CDR2 SYDVKM. Between the trimmed V and J ends, which lost 8 bases and 5 bases, there was a span of 13 bases. There are 12 residues in the CDR3. In nucleotides, the CDR3 is TGTGCCAGCCAAGGGACCGTGAACGAGCAGTACTTC. It codes for CASQGTVNEQYF.

This chain joins TRBV6-2 or TRBV6-3 and TRBJ1-5; D ambiguous. This CDR3 contains 13 residues. Germline lookup yields CDR1 MNHEY and CDR2 SVGEGT. Trimming stripped 11 bases from V and 2 bases from J, with 13 bases between. The DNA for the CDR3 is TGTGCCGCTGGAACGGCGCGCAATCAGCCCCAGCATTTT. It codes for CAAGTARNQPQHF.

This clonotype has at least ten counts. The CDR3, as DNA: TGTGCCAGCTCACCAGGTTCGGATTCACCCCTCCACTTT. It codes for CASSPGSDSPLHF. The rearrangement links TRBV18 to TRBJ1-6, with unresolved D. The CDR3 runs to 13 residues. Trimming took 2 bases from V and 8 from J, leaving 7 bases between them. Germline V gene data show CDR1 as KGHSH and CDR2 as LQKENI.

In the case of this clonotype: Possible read error: a much larger clone is one base away. The chain couples TRBV12-3 or TRBV12-4 to TRBJ1-5; possibly TRBD1 for D (5 bases). Trimming pared 6 bases from V and 6 bases from J, leaving 15 bases between. This CDR3 is 14 amino acids long. CDR3 region: CASRNRDGSQPQHF. Here the CDR3 DNA reads TGTGCCAGCAGAAACCGGGACGGGAGTCAGCCCCAGCATTTT.

This chain links TRBV20-1 with TRBJ2-5; D may be TRBD1 (5 bases). The V end lost 1 base, the J end lost 4 bases, and 16 bases lay between the germline ends. This CDR3 is built from 15 residues. Germline loops: CDR1 DFQATT, CDR2 SNEGSKA (reference sequence). CDR3 residues: CSARVLGRIRETQYF. CDR3 nucleotide sequence: TGCAGTGCTAGAGTGCTGGGGCGCATCCGAGAGACCCAGTACTTC.

This clonotype showed up many times. This rearrangement joins TRBV2 to TRBJ2-2, with D maybe TRBD1 (5 bases). The germline V gene encodes CDR1 SNHLY and CDR2 FYNNEI. The CDR3 contains 14 residues. The ends were cut back, 7 bases at V and 7 bases at J, with 16 bases in the middle. Written as DNA, the CDR3 is TGTGCCAGCAAACGAGTCACAGGCGTCGGGGAGCTGTTTTTT. Translated, it gives CASKRVTGVGELFF.

This clonotype was detected a few times. The chain recombines TRBV19 with TRBJ2-5, with TRBD2 as a possible D gene (5 bases). Trimming pared 6 bases from V and 3 bases from J, leaving 14 bases between. The CDR3 has 14 residues. Germline CDR1 reads LNHDA; CDR2 reads SQIVND (reference sequence). CDR3 sequence: CASRQSGFKETQYF. Here the CDR3 DNA reads TGTGCCAGTAGACAAAGCGGTTTTAAAGAGACCCAGTACTTC.

This clonotype was recorded many times. This chain connects TRBV12-3 or TRBV12-4 to TRBJ2-1; D gene uncertain. This CDR3 contains 19 residues. Deletions cut 5 bases from V and 2 bases from J, with 25 bases between. The CDR3 loop reads CASSPAAEYNPNTYNEQFF. The DNA of the CDR3 is TGTGCCAGCAGTCCCGCGGCGGAGTACAATCCGAACACCTACAATGAGCAGTTCTTC.

This clonotype has more than one count but fewer than ten. The chain has TRBV5-5 and TRBJ2-7; TRBD1 aligns across 7 bases. This CDR3 spans 15 amino acids. The germline CDR1 and CDR2 sequences are SGHKS and YYEKEE (reference sequence). The V and J ends lost 6 bases and 0 bases, in that order; junction bases with no gene match: 9. The CDR3 is CASTWWAGGSYEQYF. The DNA of the CDR3 is TGTGCCAGCACCTGGTGGGCAGGGGGCTCCTACGAGCAGTACTTC.

This clonotype was found many times. The genes are TRBV20-1 and TRBJ2-1; no definite D call. The CDR3 length is 14 residues. Trimming stripped 0 bases from V and 4 bases from J, with 10 bases between. Germline CDR1 DFQATT, CDR2 SNEGSKA (reference sequence). The CDR3 nucleotides read TGCAGTGCTAGAGATGCAGCTTATTACAATGAGCAGTTCTTC. Residues: CSARDAAYYNEQFF.

At least ten counts were recorded for this clonotype. The V call is TRBV18, the J call TRBJ2-3; D not resolved. CDR1 is KGHSH, CDR2 LQKENI, per germline. Trimming took 0 bases from V and 5 from J, leaving 9 bases between them. This CDR3 has 14 residues. The CDR3 DNA reads as TGTGCCAGCTCACCACCTAATATTGGAGATACGCAGTATTTT. Translation gives CASSPPNIGDTQYF. The full variable domain, completed using reference TRBV18 and TRBJ2-3, is NAGVMQNPRHLVRRRGQEARLRCSPMKGHSHVYWYRQLPEEGLKFMVYLQKENIIDESGMPKERFSAEFPKEGPSILRIQQVVRGDSAAYFCASSPPNIGDTQYFGPGTRLTVL.

This chain joins TRBV20-1 and TRBJ1-1; D is unclear. From germline, CDR1 is DFQATT and CDR2 SNEGSKA (reference sequence). The germline V and J ends were trimmed by 1 base and 4 bases, with 10 bases remaining between them. The CDR3 sequence is 13 residues long. CDR3 bases: TGCAGTGCTAGAGTTCAGAGCGTCACTGAAGCTTTCTTT. As protein: CSARVQSVTEAFF.

This clonotype was counted ten times or more. This sequence joins TRBV6-5 and TRBJ1-6, with a tentative D call TRBD1 (5 bases). There are 13 residues in the CDR3. Germline lookup yields CDR1 MNHEY and CDR2 SVGAGI. Trimming took off 6 bases at V and 8 bases at J, with 11 bases between the two ends. The CDR3 DNA reads as TGTGCCAGCAGCTTAGCGGGGGATTCACCCCTCCACTTT. This codes for CASSLAGDSPLHF.

Many counts were recorded for this clonotype. The chain employs TRBV20-1 and TRBJ2-3; TRBD2 matches 11 bases. Germline lookup yields CDR1 DFQATT and CDR2 SNEGSKA (reference sequence). The CDR3 sequence is 17 residues long. V lost 0 bases to trimming and J lost 1 base; unmatched junction nucleotides: 6. CDR3 nucleotides: TGCAGTGCTAGAGATCCCGGGACTAGCGGACGCACAGATACGCAGTATTTT. Its protein is CSARDPGTSGRTDTQYF.

In its sample, this clonotype was seen many times. CDR3 in amino acids: CSAKPMLRLGDTQYF. For the CDR3, the DNA is TGCAGTGCAAAGCCTATGCTAAGACTCGGGGATACGCAGTATTTT. The chain recombines TRBV20-1 with TRBJ2-3, with D hard to call. The V and J ends lost 6 bases and 6 bases respectively, with 22 bases between them. In germline, CDR1 is DFQATT, CDR2 SNEGSKA (reference sequence). This CDR3 spans 15 amino acids.